This is a list of T cell receptor beta chains from one sample in a study of T-cell reconstitution after alpha-beta-depleted transplantation in children. TCRdb recomputed calls from the PCR reads with MiXCR, one row per CDR3 protein. Of about 480,000 distinct CDR3 sequences detected, about an eighth appear once; the ten largest clones hold less than 6.5%. The sequenced sample was PBMCs from the stem cell graft donor, obtained from the stem cell graft. The receptors shown here come from a human donor who donated a stem cell graft to a child with combined immunodeficiency. The CDR3 runs from the conserved cysteine through the conserved F or W. Fields, in order: D gene, clone size, V gene, J gene, CDR3 protein, CDR3 DNA. D genes are given only for firm matches. The size field is filled for only some rows; it gives once, few, many or a size class.

NA,few,TRBV5-1,TRBJ2-7,CASSLVSGVEYEQYF,TGCGCCAGCAGCTTGGTTTCAGGGGTAGAATACGAGCAGTACTTC
NA,NA,TRBV5-4,TRBJ2-6,CASSLDWANVLTF,TGTGCCAGCAGCTTGGATTGGGCCAACGTCCTGACTTTC
TRBD1,many,TRBV12-3/TRBV12-4,TRBJ2-7,CASSLGKGAEQYF,TGTGCCAGCAGTTTGGGGAAGGGGGCCGAGCAGTACTTC
TRBD2,NA,TRBV6-1,TRBJ2-7,CASSPYAGVPYEQYF,TGTGCCAGCAGCCCCTATGCGGGAGTCCCCTACGAGCAGTACTTC
NA,many,TRBV28,TRBJ1-6,CASRGLLLLSPLHF,TGTGCCAGCAGGGGACTGCTTCTACTCTCACCCCTCCACTTT
TRBD2,many,TRBV12-3/TRBV12-4,TRBJ2-7,CASSPGLAGTYEQYF,TGTGCCAGCAGCCCGGGACTAGCGGGGACCTACGAGCAGTACTTC
NA,few,TRBV5-4,TRBJ2-7,CASSLSELTGRQYF,TGTGCCAGCAGCTTGTCTGAACTAACCGGACGGCAGTACTTC
NA,many,TRBV5-6,TRBJ2-5,CASSLYGLGQTQYF,TGTGCCAGCAGCTTGTACGGTCTAGGACAGACCCAGTACTTC
TRBD2,NA,TRBV7-6,TRBJ2-7,CASSGQGLAGGGEQYF,TGTGCCAGCAGCGGACAGGGACTAGCGGGGGGCGGCGAGCAGTACTTC
TRBD2,NA,TRBV3-1,TRBJ2-3,CASSQHPPTGTSGTDTQYF,TGTGCCAGCAGCCAACACCCCCCCACCGGGACTAGCGGTACAGATACGCAGTATTTT
NA,many,TRBV6-5,TRBJ2-3,CASKVPGGTDTQYF,TGTGCCAGCAAGGTTCCGGGCGGAACAGATACGCAGTATTTT
NA,NA,TRBV27,TRBJ2-1,CASSPFREHNEQFF,TGTGCCAGCAGTCCGTTCCGGGAGCACAATGAGCAGTTCTTC
TRBD2,few,TRBV12-3/TRBV12-4,TRBJ2-7,CASTPRGGGRAGEQYF,TGTGCCAGCACCCCTCGAGGGGGCGGGAGGGCCGGCGAGCAGTACTTC
NA,many,TRBV18,TRBJ2-7,CASSPDGGRIPYEQYF,TGTGCCAGCTCACCAGATGGGGGGCGTATTCCCTACGAGCAGTACTTC
TRBD1,NA,TRBV5-1,TRBJ2-2,CASRTPGGTGELFF,TGCGCCAGCAGAACCCCAGGGGGTACCGGGGAGCTGTTTTTT
NA,NA,TRBV30,TRBJ2-7,CAWSRGALNEQYF,TGTGCCTGGAGTCGGGGGGCATTGAACGAGCAGTACTTC
NA,NA,TRBV7-7,TRBJ2-7,CASSKTEKKALEQYF,TGTGCTAGCAGCAAAACGGAGAAAAAAGCCCTCGAGCAGTACTTC
NA,NA,TRBV7-9,TRBJ1-2,CASGGFYGYTF,TGTGCCAGCGGAGGGTTCTATGGCTACACCTTC
TRBD1,few,TRBV18,TRBJ2-5,CASSPPGTGVETQYF,TGTGCCAGCTCACCACCCGGGACAGGGGTAGAGACCCAGTACTTC
NA,many,TRBV5-1,TRBJ2-7,CASSSESYEQYF,TGCGCCAGCAGCTCAGAATCATACGAGCAGTACTTC
NA,few,TRBV7-2,TRBJ1-1,CASSLALVNTEAFF,TGTGCCAGCAGCTTAGCTCTGGTGAACACTGAAGCTTTCTTT
NA,NA,TRBV20-1,TRBJ2-2,CSAGDLFRAGELFF,TGCAGTGCTGGAGACTTATTCAGAGCCGGGGAGCTGTTTTTT
TRBD2,few,TRBV12-3/TRBV12-4,TRBJ2-2,CASSSGLERSTGELFF,TGTGCCAGCAGTTCCGGACTAGAGCGGTCAACCGGGGAGCTGTTTTTT
NA,NA,TRBV9,TRBJ2-1,CASSARTGNSYNEQFF,TGTGCCAGCAGCGCCCGTACCGGGAACTCCTACAATGAGCAGTTCTTC
TRBD1,NA,TRBV20-1,TRBJ2-3,CSARPRDRGTDTQYF,TGCAGTGCTAGACCCCGGGACAGAGGCACAGATACGCAGTATTTT
TRBD1,few,TRBV2,TRBJ2-2,CASSEETRPPGQGAIGELFF,TGTGCCAGCAGTGAAGAAACTCGGCCTCCGGGACAGGGGGCAATCGGGGAGCTGTTTTTT
TRBD2,few,TRBV9,TRBJ2-5,CASSVAGRGGSETQYF,TGTGCCAGCAGCGTAGCTGGGCGGGGGGGTAGCGAGACCCAGTACTTC
NA,NA,TRBV7-8,TRBJ1-1,CASSLAGERGNTEAFF,TGTGCCAGCAGCTTAGCAGGGGAGAGGGGGAACACTGAAGCTTTCTTT
NA,few,TRBV6-2/TRBV6-3,TRBJ2-7,CASTDTGGGRSYEQYF,TGTGCCAGCACCGACACGGGGGGCGGCCGCTCCTACGAGCAGTACTTC
NA,NA,TRBV5-1,TRBJ2-3,CASSPWDLRSVDTQYF,TGCGCCAGCAGCCCGTGGGACCTCAGATCCGTAGATACGCAGTATTTT
NA,many,TRBV29-1,TRBJ1-1,CSVPGLNNTEAFF,TGCAGCGTTCCGGGCCTCAACAACACTGAAGCTTTCTTT
NA,NA,TRBV7-3,TRBJ2-7,CASSLSQGDEQYF,TGTGCCAGCAGCTTAAGCCAGGGAGACGAGCAGTACTTC